The source of this T cell receptor beta chain is a study of T cell responses to AZD1222 COVID-19 vaccine. Study summary: Investigators merged groups given second doses at roughly 4 or roughly 12 weeks.

CDR3 size: 17 residues. Trimming removed 4 bases from V and 2 bases from J; junction bases left unmatched: 15. Germline assignment: CDR1 SGHKS and CDR2 YYEKEE (reference sequence). Notes on the study in general: Donors in the cohort were predominantly white British and more often female, and clonal diversity was possibly underestimated. Researchers report vaccine-associated CD4 TCRs spanning spike, with dominance at 160-218 and 743-854.

Comments on this clone: Its antigen is as yet unknown.

Using immunoSEQ multiplex PCR, the repertoire was profiled, and TCRdb retains in-frame clones only, with some absent. Found here are more than 85,000 clones, roughly nine tenths of them singletons; the top ten hold 7.5%. The receptor comes from an adult in good health. The chain recombines TRBV5-5 with TRBJ2-7, with 7 bases that match TRBD1. The sample in question was peripheral blood, obtained on day 0 of AZD1222 vaccination. CDR3 sequence: CASSLTYTTGVPYEQYF. Written as DNA, the CDR3 is TGTGCCAGCAGCCTAACTTACACTACAGGGGTCCCCTACGAGCAGTACTTC.